This T cell receptor (beta chain) was sequenced for a study of shared clonotypes between healthy human individuals. General observations from the study: The donor pool, a small one, limited the genetic and exposure-history diversity represented. Deeper or shallower sequencing was expected to change how clonotypes are shared among donors.

Remarks on this clone: Its target is unknown.

The CDR3 is 14 residues long. Germline CDR1 MNHNS, CDR2 SASEGT. V lost 3 bases to trimming and J lost 0 bases, with 8 bases between them. Sequencing was performed on unsorted PBMC DNA using ten immunoSEQ deep assay plates. Here immunoSEQ multiplex PCR was the method, and the copy in TCRdb shows in-frame clones only, minus some. This repertoire shows about 480,000 clones, 79% found once; its top ten account for over 10%. This TCR derives from a woman aged 40 to 50 in good health. Some clones in this sample may be carry-over from other donors' samples. Sequenced: PBMCs. This chain joins TRBV6-1 and TRBJ1-1; unclear D gene. The DNA of the CDR3 is TGTGCCAGCAGTGACAGAACAATGAACACTGAAGCTTTCTTT. This sequence encodes CASSDRTMNTEAFF.